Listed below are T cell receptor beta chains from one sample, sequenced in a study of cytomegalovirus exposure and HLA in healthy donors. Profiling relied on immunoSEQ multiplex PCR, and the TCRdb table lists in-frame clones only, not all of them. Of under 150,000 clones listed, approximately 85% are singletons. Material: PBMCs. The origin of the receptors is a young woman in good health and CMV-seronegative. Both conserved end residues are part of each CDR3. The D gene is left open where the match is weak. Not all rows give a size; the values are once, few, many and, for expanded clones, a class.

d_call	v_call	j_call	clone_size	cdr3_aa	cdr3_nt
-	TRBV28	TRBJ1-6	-	CASGLMSSPLHF	TGTGCCAGTGGTCTCATGAGTTCACCCCTCCACTTT
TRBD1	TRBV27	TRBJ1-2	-	CASSYNPGQALNGYTF	TGTGCCAGCAGTTATAATCCGGGACAGGCTCTTAATGGCTACACCTTC
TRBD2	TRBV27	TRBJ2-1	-	CASTTWKTSRREQFF	TGTGCCAGCACCACGTGGAAGACTAGCAGGCGTGAGCAGTTCTTC
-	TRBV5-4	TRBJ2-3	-	CASSFGQIVTDTQYF	TGTGCCAGCAGCTTCGGACAGATCGTCACAGATACGCAGTATTTT
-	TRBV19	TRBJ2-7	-	CASSPGASYEQYF	TGTGCCAGTAGTCCAGGCGCCTCCTACGAGCAGTACTTC
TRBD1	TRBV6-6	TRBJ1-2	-	CASSLDRASYTF	TGTGCCAGCAGTTTGGACAGGGCTAGCTACACCTTC
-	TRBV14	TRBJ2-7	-	CASSQGAAGPREQYF	TGTGCCAGCAGCCAAGGGGCGGCAGGGCCTCGCGAGCAGTACTTC
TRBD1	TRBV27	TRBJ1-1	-	CASSLYQGAGTEAFF	TGTGCCAGCAGTTTATATCAGGGGGCTGGCACTGAAGCTTTCTTT
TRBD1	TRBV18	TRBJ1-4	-	CASSPGQGGEKLFF	TGTGCCAGCTCACCGGGACAGGGAGGCGAAAAACTGTTTTTT
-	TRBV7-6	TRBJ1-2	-	CASSTAPGAYGYTF	TGTGCCAGCAGCACAGCACCGGGAGCATATGGCTACACCTTC
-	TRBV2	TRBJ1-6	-	CASSEVRNSPLHF	TGTGCCAGCAGTGAGGTGCGCAATTCACCCCTCCACTTT
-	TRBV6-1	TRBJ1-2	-	CASSDPRAGPWTYGYTF	TGTGCCAGCAGTGACCCCAGGGCAGGCCCCTGGACCTATGGCTACACCTTC
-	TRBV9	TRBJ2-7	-	CASSVATDTPLLYF	TGTGCCAGCAGCGTAGCCACAGATACCCCCCTTCTGTACTTC
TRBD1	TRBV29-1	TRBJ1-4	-	CSVYRGRGEKLFF	TGCAGCGTATACAGGGGGCGAGGAGAAAAACTGTTTTTT
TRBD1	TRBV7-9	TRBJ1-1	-	CASSLEAGQGGQAFF	TGTGCCAGCAGCTTAGAAGCCGGGCAGGGGGGACAAGCTTTCTTT
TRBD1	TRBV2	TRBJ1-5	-	CASSGQGDPQPQHF	TGTGCCAGCAGTGGGCAGGGGGACCCACAGCCCCAGCATTTT
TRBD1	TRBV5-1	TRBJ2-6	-	CASGSTGDGANVLTF	TGCGCCAGCGGCTCGACAGGGGACGGGGCCAACGTCCTGACTTTC
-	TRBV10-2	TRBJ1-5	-	CASGWASQPQHF	TGCGCCAGCGGTTGGGCAAGCCAGCCCCAGCATTTT
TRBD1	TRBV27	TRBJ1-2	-	CASSLRQGGLYGYTF	TGTGCCAGCAGTTTAAGACAGGGGGGTCTCTATGGCTACACCTTC
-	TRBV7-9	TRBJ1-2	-	CASSQSSVDRKYGYTF	TGTGCCAGCAGCCAAAGCAGTGTAGACAGAAAGTATGGCTACACCTTC
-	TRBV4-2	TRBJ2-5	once	CASSQEGVQPETQYF	TGTGCCAGCAGCCAAGAGGGCGTTCAGCCGGAGACCCAGTACTTC
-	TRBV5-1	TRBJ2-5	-	CASSGGLTLRETQYF	TGCGCCAGCAGCGGGGGCCTGACATTAAGAGAGACCCAGTACTTC
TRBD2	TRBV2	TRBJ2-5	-	CASSVTSSQETQYF	TGTGCCAGCAGTGTGACTAGCTCCCAAGAGACCCAGTACTTC
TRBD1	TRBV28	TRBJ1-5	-	CASSSGGQGARQPQHF	TGTGCCAGCAGTTCCGGGGGACAGGGGGCACGACAGCCCCAGCATTTT
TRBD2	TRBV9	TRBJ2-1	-	CASGGSSYNEQFF	TGTGCCAGCGGCGGGAGCTCCTACAATGAGCAGTTCTTC
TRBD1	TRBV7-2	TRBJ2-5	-	CASRTGGMETQYF	TGTGCCAGCAGGACAGGGGGCATGGAGACCCAGTACTTC
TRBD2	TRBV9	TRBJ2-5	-	CASSVRGGKETQYF	TGTGCCAGCAGCGTTCGGGGGGGAAAGGAGACCCAGTACTTC
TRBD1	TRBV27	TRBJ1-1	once	CATYEDRGRTEAFF	TGTGCCACCTACGAGGACAGGGGACGGACTGAAGCTTTCTTT
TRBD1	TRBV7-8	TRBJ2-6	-	CASSLKAWDSMPGGANVLTF	TGTGCCAGCAGCTTAAAAGCATGGGACAGTATGCCTGGTGGGGCCAACGTCCTGACTTTC
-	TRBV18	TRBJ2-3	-	CASSPAGSTDTQYF	TGTGCCAGCTCACCGGCAGGTAGCACAGATACGCAGTATTTT
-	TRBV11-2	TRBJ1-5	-	CASSLNRDQPQHF	TGTGCCAGCAGCTTAAACAGGGATCAGCCCCAGCATTTT
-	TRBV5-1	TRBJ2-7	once	CASMVTDSGEQYF	TGCGCCAGCATGGTCACGGACAGCGGCGAGCAGTACTTC
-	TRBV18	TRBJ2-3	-	CASSQDSNTDTQYF	TGTGCCAGCTCTCAGGACAGTAACACAGATACGCAGTATTTT
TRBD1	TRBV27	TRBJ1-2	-	CASSLSPGGGGYTF	TGTGCCAGCAGTTTATCGCCAGGGGGAGGTGGCTACACCTTC
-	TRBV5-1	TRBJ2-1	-	CASSLFSTNNEQFF	TGCGCCAGCAGCTTGTTTTCTACTAACAATGAGCAGTTCTTC
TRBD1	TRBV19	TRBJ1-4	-	CASSRAGGTEKLFF	TGTGCCAGTAGTAGGGCAGGGGGAACTGAAAAACTGTTTTTT
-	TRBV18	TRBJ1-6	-	CASSRQGTSVFTLHF	TGTGCCAGCTCGCGGCAGGGAACATCCGTGTTCACCCTCCACTTT
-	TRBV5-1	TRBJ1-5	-	CASSLSDGGNQPQHF	TGCGCCAGCAGCTTGTCGGACGGGGGCAATCAGCCCCAGCATTTT
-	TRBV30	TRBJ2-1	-	CAWSLIGTYNEQFF	TGTGCCTGGAGTCTCATCGGGACATACAATGAGCAGTTCTTC
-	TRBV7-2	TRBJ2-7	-	CASSLDYSYEQYF	TGTGCCAGCAGCTTAGACTACTCCTACGAGCAGTACTTC
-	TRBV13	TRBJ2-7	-	CASSSRGTYEQYF	TGTGCCAGCAGCTCACGGGGAACGTACGAGCAGTACTTC
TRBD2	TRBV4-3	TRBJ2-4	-	CASSQDREGTKNIQYF	TGCGCCAGCAGCCAAGATCGGGAGGGAACCAAAAACATTCAGTACTTC
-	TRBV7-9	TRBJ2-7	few	CASSLAGRGQYF	TGTGCCAGCAGCTTAGCGGGGCGTGGGCAGTACTTC
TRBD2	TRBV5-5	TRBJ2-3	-	CASSLVSGGASDTQYF	TGTGCCAGCAGCTTGGTTAGCGGGGGGGCGAGTGATACGCAGTATTTT
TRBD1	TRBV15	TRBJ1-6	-	CATSRYWDSNSPLHF	TGTGCCACCAGCAGATACTGGGACAGCAATTCACCCCTCCACTTT
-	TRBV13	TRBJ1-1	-	CASSLALNTEAFF	TGTGCCAGCAGCTTAGCGTTGAACACTGAAGCTTTCTTT
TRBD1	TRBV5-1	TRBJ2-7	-	CASSHGGTGDSYEQYF	TGCGCCAGCAGTCACGGCGGGACAGGCGACTCCTACGAGCAGTACTTC
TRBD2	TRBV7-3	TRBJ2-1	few	CASSLTRGSLNEQFF	TGTGCCAGCAGCTTAACGCGGGGGAGTCTCAATGAGCAGTTCTTC
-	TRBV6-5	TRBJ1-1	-	CFSHTGGLGTEAFF	TGTTTTTCTCACACTGGGGGCCTGGGCACTGAAGCTTTCTTT
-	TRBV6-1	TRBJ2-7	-	CASSDGQSYEQYF	TGTGCCAGCAGCGACGGACAGTCCTACGAGCAGTACTTC